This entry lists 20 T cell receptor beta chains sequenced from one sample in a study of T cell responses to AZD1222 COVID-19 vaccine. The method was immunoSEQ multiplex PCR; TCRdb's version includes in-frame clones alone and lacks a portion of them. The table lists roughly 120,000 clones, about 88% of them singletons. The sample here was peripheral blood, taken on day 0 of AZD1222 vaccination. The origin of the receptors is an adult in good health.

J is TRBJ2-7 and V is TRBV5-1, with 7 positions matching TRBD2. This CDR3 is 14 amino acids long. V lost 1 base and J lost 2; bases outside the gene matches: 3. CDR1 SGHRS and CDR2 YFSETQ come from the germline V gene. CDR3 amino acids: CASSLRTRAYEQYF. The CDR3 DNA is TGCGCCAGCAGCTTGAGGACTAGGGCCTACGAGCAGTACTTC.

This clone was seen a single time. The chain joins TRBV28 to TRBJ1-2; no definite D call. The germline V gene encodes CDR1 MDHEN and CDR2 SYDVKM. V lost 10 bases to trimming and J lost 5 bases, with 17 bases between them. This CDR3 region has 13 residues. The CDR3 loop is CATRAPSGYGYTF. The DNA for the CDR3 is TGTGCCACGAGGGCACCTTCGGGGTATGGCTACACCTTC.

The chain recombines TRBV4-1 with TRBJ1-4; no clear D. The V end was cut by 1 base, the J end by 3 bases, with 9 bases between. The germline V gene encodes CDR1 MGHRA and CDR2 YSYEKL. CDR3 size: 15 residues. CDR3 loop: CASSQAGSSNEKLFF. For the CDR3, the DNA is TGCGCCAGCAGCCAAGCAGGTTCTTCTAATGAAAAACTGTTTTTT.

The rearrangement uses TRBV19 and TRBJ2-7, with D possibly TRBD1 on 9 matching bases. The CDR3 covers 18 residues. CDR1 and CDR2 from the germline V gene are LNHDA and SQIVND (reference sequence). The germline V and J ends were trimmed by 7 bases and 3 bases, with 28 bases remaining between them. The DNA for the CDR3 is TGTGCCAGTAAAGTATCTCACCATAGCGGGACAGGGTACTACGAGCAGTACTTC. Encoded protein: CASKVSHHSGTGYYEQYF. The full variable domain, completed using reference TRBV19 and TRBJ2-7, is DGGITQSPKYLFRKEGQNVTLSCEQNLNHDAMYWYRQDPGQGLRLIYYSQIVNDFQKGDIAEGYSVSREKKESFPLTVTSAQKNPTAFYLCASKVSHHSGTGYYEQYFGPGTRLTVT.

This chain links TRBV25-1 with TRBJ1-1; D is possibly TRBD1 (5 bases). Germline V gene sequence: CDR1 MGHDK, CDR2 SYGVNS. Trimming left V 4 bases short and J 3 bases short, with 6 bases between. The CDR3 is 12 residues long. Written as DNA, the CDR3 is TGTGCCAGCAGTGGGACATACACTGAAGCTTTCTTT. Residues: CASSGTYTEAFF.

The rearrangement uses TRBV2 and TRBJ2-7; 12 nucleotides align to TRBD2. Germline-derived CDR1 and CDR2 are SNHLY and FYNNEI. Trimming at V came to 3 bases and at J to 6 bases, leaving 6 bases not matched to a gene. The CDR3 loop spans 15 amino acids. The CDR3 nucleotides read TGTGCCAGCAGTGATACCCTAGCGGGAGGGCGCGAGCAGTACTTC. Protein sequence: CASSDTLAGGREQYF.

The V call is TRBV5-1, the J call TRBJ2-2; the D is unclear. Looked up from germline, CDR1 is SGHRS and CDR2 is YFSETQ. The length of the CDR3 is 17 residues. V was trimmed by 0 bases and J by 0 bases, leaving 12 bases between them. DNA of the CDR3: TGCGCCAGCAGCTTGGCCGTGCCCCAGACGAACACCGGGGAGCTGTTTTTT. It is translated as CASSLAVPQTNTGELFF.

The CDR3 loop is CASRSNHGGNEQFF. DNA of the CDR3: TGTGCCAGCAGGAGTAACCATGGGGGCAATGAGCAGTTCTTC. The genes are TRBV6-5 and TRBJ2-1; D may be TRBD1 or TRBD2 (5 bases each). The germline CDR1 and CDR2 sequences are MNHEY and SVGAGI. The V end was cut by 6 bases, the J end by 6 bases, with 15 bases between. The length of the CDR3 is 14 residues.

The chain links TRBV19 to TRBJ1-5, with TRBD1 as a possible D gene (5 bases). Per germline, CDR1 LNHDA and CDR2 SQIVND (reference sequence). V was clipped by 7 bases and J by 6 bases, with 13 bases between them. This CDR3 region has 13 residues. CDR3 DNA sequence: TGTGCCAGTACTTGGGGCCCATCTCAGCCCCAGCATTTT. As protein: CASTWGPSQPQHF. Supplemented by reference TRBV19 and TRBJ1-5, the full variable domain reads DGGITQSPKYLFRKEGQNVTLSCEQNLNHDAMYWYRQDPGQGLRLIYYSQIVNDFQKGDIAEGYSVSREKKESFPLTVTSAQKNPTAFYLCASTWGPSQPQHFGDGTRLSIL.

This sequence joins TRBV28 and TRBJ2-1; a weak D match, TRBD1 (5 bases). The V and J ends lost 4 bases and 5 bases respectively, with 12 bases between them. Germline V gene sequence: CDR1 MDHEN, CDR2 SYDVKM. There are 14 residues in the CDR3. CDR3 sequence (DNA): TGTGCCAGCAGTTCGGTACAGGTGAACAATGAGCAGTTCTTC. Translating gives CASSSVQVNNEQFF.

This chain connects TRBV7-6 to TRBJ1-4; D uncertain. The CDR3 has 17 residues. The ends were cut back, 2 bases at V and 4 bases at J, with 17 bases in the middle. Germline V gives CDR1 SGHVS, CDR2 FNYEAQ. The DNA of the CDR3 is TGTGCCAGCAGCTTACTCAGCGGGGAGGAGATTAATGAAAAACTGTTTTTT. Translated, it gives CASSLLSGEEINEKLFF.

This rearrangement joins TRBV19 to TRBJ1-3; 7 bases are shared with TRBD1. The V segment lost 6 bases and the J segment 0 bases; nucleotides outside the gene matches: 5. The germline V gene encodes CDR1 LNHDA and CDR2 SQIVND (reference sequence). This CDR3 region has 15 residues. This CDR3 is CASRADRDSGNTIYF. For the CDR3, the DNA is TGTGCCAGTAGAGCCGACAGGGACTCTGGAAACACCATATATTTT.

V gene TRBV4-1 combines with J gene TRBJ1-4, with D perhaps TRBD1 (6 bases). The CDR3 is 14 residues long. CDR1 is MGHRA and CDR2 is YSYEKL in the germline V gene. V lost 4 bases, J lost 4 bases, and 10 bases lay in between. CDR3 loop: CASSRGQINEKLFF. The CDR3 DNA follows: TGCGCCAGCAGCCGCGGACAGATTAATGAAAAACTGTTTTTT.

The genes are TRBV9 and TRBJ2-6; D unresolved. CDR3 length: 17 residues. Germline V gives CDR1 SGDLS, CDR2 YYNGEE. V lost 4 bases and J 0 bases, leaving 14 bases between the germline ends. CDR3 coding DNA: TGTGCCAGCAGCCCCAAGGAAGGCTACTCTGGGGCCAACGTCCTGACTTTC. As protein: CASSPKEGYSGANVLTF.

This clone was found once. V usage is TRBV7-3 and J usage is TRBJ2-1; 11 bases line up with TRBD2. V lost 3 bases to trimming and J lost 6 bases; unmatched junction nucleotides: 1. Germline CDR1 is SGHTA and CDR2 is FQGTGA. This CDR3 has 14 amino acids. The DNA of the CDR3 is TGTGCCAGCAGCTTTAGCGGGAGGGCCAATGAGCAGTTCTTC. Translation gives CASSFSGRANEQFF.

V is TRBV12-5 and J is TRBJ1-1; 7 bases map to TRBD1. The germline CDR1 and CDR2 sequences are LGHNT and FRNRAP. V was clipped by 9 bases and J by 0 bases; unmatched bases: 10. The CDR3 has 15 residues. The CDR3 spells CASTADRALNTEAFF. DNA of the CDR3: TGTGCTAGCACCGCCGACAGGGCGCTGAACACTGAAGCTTTCTTT.

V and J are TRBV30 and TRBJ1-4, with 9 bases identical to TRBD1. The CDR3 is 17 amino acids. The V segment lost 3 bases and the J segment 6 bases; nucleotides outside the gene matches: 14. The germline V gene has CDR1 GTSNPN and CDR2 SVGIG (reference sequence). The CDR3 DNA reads TGTGCCTGGAGGGGACAGGGTTTTATGTGGGGTCATGAAAAACTGTTTTTT. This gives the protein CAWRGQGFMWGHEKLFF.

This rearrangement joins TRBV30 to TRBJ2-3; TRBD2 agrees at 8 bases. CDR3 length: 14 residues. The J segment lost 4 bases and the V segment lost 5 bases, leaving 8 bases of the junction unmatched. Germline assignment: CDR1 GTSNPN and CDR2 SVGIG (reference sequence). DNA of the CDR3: TGTGCCTGGCCCCCCTGGACTAGCTCAGATACGCAGTATTTT. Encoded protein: CAWPPWTSSDTQYF.

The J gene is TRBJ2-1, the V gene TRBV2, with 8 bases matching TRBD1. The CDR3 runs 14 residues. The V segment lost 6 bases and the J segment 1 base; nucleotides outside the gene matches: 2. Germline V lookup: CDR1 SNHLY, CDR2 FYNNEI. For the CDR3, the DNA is TGTGCCAGCAGGAGGGACAGGTCCTACAATGAGCAGTTCTTC. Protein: CASRRDRSYNEQFF.

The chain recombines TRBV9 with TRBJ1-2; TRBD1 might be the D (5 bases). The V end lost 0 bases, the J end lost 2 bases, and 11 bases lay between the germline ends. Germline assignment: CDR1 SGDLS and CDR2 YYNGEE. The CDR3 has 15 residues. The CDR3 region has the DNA TGTGCCAGCAGCGTAGCCGGGACGGGAAACTATGGCTACACCTTC. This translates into CASSVAGTGNYGYTF.